This T cell receptor beta chain derives from a study of T cell changes during pregnancy in multiple sclerosis. CDR3 length: 13 amino acids. The germline V gene encodes CDR1 SGHDT and CDR2 YYEEEE. Between the trimmed V and J ends, which lost 0 bases and 8 bases, there was a span of 11 bases. Profiled with immunoSEQ multiplex PCR; TCRdb holds only in-frame clones, not every one. The data show under 65,000 clones, with around 90% seen just once and 0.5% held by the top ten. The J gene is TRBJ1-2, the V gene TRBV5-6, with no clear D. This receptor was identified in a female donor with multiple sclerosis, enrolled in a pregnancy study. Sequencing was performed on CD4+ T cells from peripheral blood mononuclear cells, taken in the third trimester of pregnancy. CDR3 in DNA: TGTGCCAGCAGCTTGGACTGGGGAGGCGGCTACACCTTC. It is translated as CASSLDWGGGYTF.